The present T cell receptor (beta chain) was sequenced within a study of cytomegalovirus exposure and HLA in healthy donors (dated by TCRdb to the late 2010s). In terms of the full investigation: An earlier analysis of 587 of the donors reported about 260 Gb of sequence data and 117 million unique TCR beta sequences obtained from roughly 170 million T cells. To predict cytomegalovirus infection status, the study combined high-throughput TCR immunosequencing, statistical association of individual TCRs with disease status, and machine learning. Using immunosequencing, the study profiled T cell repertoires from roughly 650 subjects and related those repertoires to cytomegalovirus serostatus. Every discovery cohort repertoire had been produced on one sequencing platform. Besides the first cohort of roughly 700 subjects, a separate validation cohort made up of about 120 different subjects was used. Roughly 300 gigabases of sequencing data and 80 million or so unique TCR sequences were included in an early release covering roughly 600 HLA-typed donors. Rather than drawing on any new phenotypic data, the later analysis identified candidate immune exposures from TCR beta sequences and the way those sequences occurred across donors. An earlier analysis of nearly 600 of the donors applied high-throughput TCR beta sequencing to assess whether each TCR beta V gene segment acted as functional or pseudogenic. Because of strong linkage in the cohort, five DR-DQ haplotypes were treated as single units for association and clustering. The study aimed to test whether cataloging public T cell receptors could reveal signatures of past pathogen exposure. To study patterns of TCR occurrence, a later analysis re-analyzed previously published TCR beta repertoires from more than 550 donors and added high-resolution HLA genotyping. A later genetic analysis used genome-wide SNP genotypes for about 55% of the 666 donors, treating that subset as a discovery cohort. Among around 400 genotyped donors of the cohort, an average of roughly 230,000 unique TCR beta nucleotide sequences was sequenced per donor, of which 15% to 20% were non-productive. Of the approximately 400 genotyped donors, around 81% fell in the genetic ancestry cluster associated with self-reported Caucasian donors. Donor age, sex, ethnicity and CMV serostatus were compiled together with the repertoire data. Typing coverage differed by locus: A, B, C, DRB1 and DQB1 were typed in roughly 620-630 donors, DQA1 in 522, DPA1 in around 600, and DPB1 in 472. HLA typing included class I and class II loci at four-digit resolution. What the research found in general, with its limitations: Assigning TCR associations to individual alleles was difficult when HLA alleles, especially DR and DQ, strongly co-occurred. In this cohort, only TCR beta chains were sequenced, and detectable features were limited by the absence of alpha or paired-chain data. In an earlier analysis of 587 of the donors, most TCR beta V segments appeared in productive rearrangements about 87% or about 30% of the time, broadly matching IMGT annotations. Some IMGT-functional V segments, including TRBV6-2 and TRBV6-3, could not be distinguished by the 87-base-pair reads and were therefore excluded. Immune exposure information for the cohort was limited to CMV serostatus. Several of the top co-occurrence clusters appeared to be linked to parvovirus B19, influenza, CMV and Epstein-Barr virus, according to a later analysis. At a false discovery rate of 0.05, a later analysis linked 16,951 TCR beta sequences to specific HLA alleles. Most TCR sequences were seen in very few donors, while some public TCRs were found in many individuals. In a later analysis, TCR association rates were found to vary across HLA loci, with the most associated TCRs seen for DRB1 alleles and the fewest for HLA-C alleles. The classifier was reported to diagnose cytomegalovirus status with high specificity and sensitivity in both the original cohort and the validation cohort. A cluster of highly shared sequence variants was judged likely to represent a technical artifact of the sequencing pipeline. Compared with equally common non-associated chains, HLA-associated TCR beta chains in a later analysis were more clonally expanded and had lower generation probabilities. Because counts were too low, fewer than 20 rarely observed V segments, including chromosome 9 orphons, were excluded from the earlier analysis of around 590 of the donors. It was suggested by the authors that the approach could potentially be generalized to other disease states and immunological phenotypes. In vitro tests confirmed that three of the cytomegalovirus-associated TCR beta chains recognize cytomegalovirus antigens. A further reported finding was that TCR beta sequences accurately predicted the HLA-A and HLA-B alleles for most subjects in the first cohort. Most CMV-associated TCR beta chains appeared to be HLA-restricted in a later analysis, and the HLA associations seemed to be driven largely by CMV exposure. Because some donors lacked HLA typing at each locus, the association tests relied only on the typed subset. Roughly uniform sequencing depth across donors was assumed in presence/absence analyses, although this assumption may not hold. The study gave a list of under 200 TCR beta chains associated with cytomegalovirus. Correlated functional status among segregating V segments might be attributable to linkage disequilibrium, but an unknown experimental factor could not be ruled out. Compared with the approximately 710-donor mean, donors in an Asian-associated ancestry cluster had fewer N-insertions in productive TCRs, according to a later genetic analysis. V-gene and J-gene trimming of TCR beta chains was associated with a missense DCLRE1C variant in a later genetic analysis, and the association was replicated in an independent cohort.

This clone was seen once. Its target antigen remains unknown. Within one base of it there is no much larger clone, and no base qualities were kept. The cohort was made up of approximately 670 healthy bone marrow donors. At the time of sampling, all cohort members were nominally healthy, though unrecorded immune exposures were likely present. The donor was CMV seronegative and belonged to the group of over 300 seronegative cohort members. A peripheral blood sample was collected from each donor, and TCR beta sequencing was performed on peripheral blood mononuclear cells. The Qiagen DNeasy Blood Extraction Kit was used to extract genomic DNA from the blood cell samples. The protocol used for the library was the immunoSEQ multiplex PCR assay. The multiplex PCR relied on a mix of 60 forward primers for TCR Vbeta segments and 13 reverse primers for TCR Jbeta segments. Amplification of the CDR3 region of rearranged TCR beta genes was performed with a multiplex PCR assay on genomic DNA. Amplified TCR beta libraries were sequenced as 87-base-pair reads on the Illumina HiSeq System. As for the original processing: A later analysis tallied roughly 76 million unique TCR beta chains across the roughly 610 repertoires, and around 9.9 million of those chains were shared by two or more donors. Raw reads were error-corrected and collapsed into unique sequences with a nearest-neighbor algorithm that merged closely related sequences to remove PCR and sequencing errors. To assign V, D and J gene segments, CDR3 sequences were aligned to IMGT reference sequences. For a sequence to be retained, a match of at least six nucleotides to both a V gene segment and a J gene segment was required. Rearrangements were called productive when the CDR3 lacked stop codons and stayed in frame with V and J; all others were non-productive. CDR3 was defined by IMGT convention, running from the second conserved V-encoded cysteine to the conserved J-encoded phenylalanine. Sequences without an unambiguous match to a single V gene segment were excluded from the earlier analysis of 500 to 700 of the donors. An earlier analysis of a few hundred of the donors called V segments functional above 56.7% productive rearrangements and segregating when the between-donor standard deviation exceeded 5%. A statistical classification framework was built to diagnose cytomegalovirus status from the catalog of TCR beta chain sequences. V and J gene assignment, in a later analysis, came from comparing TCR nucleotide sequences with IMGT/GENE-DB human TR gene sequences. A later analysis assigned CDR3 sequences and most-parsimonious VDJ recombination scenarios with the TCRdist pipeline. In a later analysis, each TCR beta chain was defined by its CDR3 amino acid sequence together with its V-gene family, and reads without a unique V-gene family were excluded. To address suspected cross-contamination and a sequencing artifact, a later analysis removed approximately 590 highly shared, low-generation-probability nucleotide sequences. In a later analysis, a clonal expansion index was calculated for each public chain from normalized within-repertoire ranks of inferred template counts. A later analysis computed generation probabilities with a VDJ recombination model fitted to out-of-frame rearrangements, and checked the results against IGoR. In a later analysis, TCR-TCR, TCR-HLA and TCR-CMV co-occurrence was scored with hypergeometric tests, and a repertoire-size bias correction was applied to TCR pairs. To estimate false discovery rates, a later analysis permuted the HLA or CMV assignments 20 times. In a later analysis, co-occurring TCRs were grouped using DBSCAN, and TCRdist sequence similarity was added for clustering within HLA-allele-positive subsets. Repertoires with fewer than 30,000 or more than 120,000 public chains, plus five repertoires with anomalous nucleotide sharing, were excluded from co-occurrence clustering. TCRdb stores this immuneACCESS table with in-frame sequences only. Part of the clones is absent; in the studies checked, under half of the shortfall reflects unresolved V genes, and no reason is known for the rest. That table is the source of V, J and clone size, and D and trimming were worked out from the DNA. In all, the sample holds some 200,000 clones, and around 80% of those were seen once. Of the sample, more than 0.5% is held by the ten largest clones.

Including cysteine and phenylalanine, the CDR3 has 16 amino acids. CDR3 DNA is the only sequence kept; it has 48 bases, read in frame from the first base. The V and J ends are trimmed by 1 base and 7 bases, leaving 17 bases between them. The germline V gene specifies SGHRS as CDR1 and YFSETQ as CDR2. The specimen sequenced was PBMCs. The V and J genes are TRBV5-1 and TRBJ2-2; TRBD1 is possibly the D segment (6 matching bases). The receptor was isolated from a middle-aged woman in good health and CMV-seronegative. The bases are TGCGCCAGCAGCTTGAAACAGGGTACCCCGGTCGGGGAGCTGTTTTTT. Translated, it gives CASSLKQGTPVGELFF.